This T cell receptor beta chain was recovered during a study of T-cell reconstitution after alpha-beta-depleted transplantation in children. The CDR3 contains 14 residues. The germline CDR1 and CDR2 sequences are SEHNR and FQNEAQ (reference sequence). To note about this clonotype: At one end the junction does not follow the germline gene, possibly because of a read error.

This sample's TCRbeta library carried unique molecular identifier barcodes. TCRdb re-called the PCR reads through MiXCR, storing one row per CDR3 protein. The sample lists approximately 640,000 distinct CDR3 sequences, around 17% occurring once. The chain recombines TRBV7-9 with TRBJ1-1; D possibly corresponds to TRBD1 (5 bases). This receptor was obtained from a human donor who donated a stem cell graft to a child with acute myeloid leukemia. The starting material was PBMCs from the stem cell graft donor, obtained from the stem cell graft. The CDR3 spells CASSLSDMRKKALF. As DNA, the CDR3 is TGTGCCAGCAGCTTATCGGACATGCGAAAGAAAGCTTTGTTT.